Each of the 27 T cell receptor beta chains below was sequenced from the same sample in a study of shared T cell receptors in the human thymus. The data were produced by immunoSEQ multiplex PCR, yet TCRdb's version contains in-frame clones alone and is incomplete. The sample has roughly 710,000 clones, around 85% seen once; the top ten hold about 0.0098%. These data were also filed under a second study, of human thymus T cells.

Sequencing used thymocytes. The receptors shown here come from a girl under three years old with a congenital heart defect.

This chain uses TRBV5-1 with TRBJ2-5, with a possible D match to TRBD1 (5 bases). The V and J ends lost 2 bases and 0 bases respectively, with 8 bases between them. This CDR3 is built from 14 residues. Germline CDR1 reads SGHRS; CDR2 reads YFSETQ. CDR3 protein: CASSFGADQETQYF. In DNA form, the CDR3 reads TGCGCCAGCAGCTTTGGGGCAGACCAAGAGACCCAGTACTTC.

The chain joins TRBV27 to TRBJ1-5, with D tentatively TRBD1 (5 bases). The V gene's germline CDR1 is MNHEY and CDR2 SMNVEV (reference sequence). Trimming stripped 7 bases from V and 7 bases from J, with 17 bases between. This CDR3 has 14 amino acids. CDR3 protein: CASTLPVGGQPQHF. CDR3 DNA: TGTGCCAGCACCCTGCCCGTCGGGGGGCAGCCCCAGCATTTT.

This chain links TRBV2 with TRBJ1-2; no firm D call. The CDR3 length is 12 residues. The V end was cut by 7 bases, the J end by 7 bases, with 13 bases between. Germline V gene lookup returns CDR1 SNHLY and CDR2 FYNNEI. The CDR3 is CASKTLLRGYTF. The CDR3 DNA reads as TGTGCCAGCAAGACTCTACTGCGTGGCTACACCTTC.

This clone occurred once. The chain couples TRBV7-2 to TRBJ1-2; a possible D gene is TRBD1 (5 bases). The germline V gene encodes CDR1 SGHTA and CDR2 FQGNSA. The CDR3 consists of 13 residues. The V gene lost 2 bases and the J gene lost 6 bases, with 10 bases spanning the gap. CDR3 sequence (DNA): TGTGCCAGCAGCTTACAATGGGGCGATGGCTACACCTTC. This codes for CASSLQWGDGYTF.

The chain is built from TRBV15 and TRBJ1-2; no clear D gene. V shed 0 bases and J shed 3 bases, with 14 bases lying between them. CDR1 is LNHNV and CDR2 is YYDKDF in the germline V gene (reference sequence). CDR3 length: 16 amino acids. The CDR3 DNA is TGTGCCACCAGCAGAGAACCGGCCGGGGATTACTATGGCTACACCTTC. Its protein product is CATSREPAGDYYGYTF.

The rearrangement links TRBV19 to TRBJ2-5, with TRBD2 identical over 14 bases. The J call could be wrong; TRBJ2-7 is a better fit for the DNA end. The CDR3 contains 16 residues. Per germline, CDR1 LNHDA and CDR2 SQIVND (reference sequence). The CDR3 protein is CASSIDGTSGGHEQYF. The CDR3 nucleotides are TGTGCCAGTAGTATAGATGGGACTAGCGGGGGCCACGAGCAGTACTTC.

CDR3 sequence: CASSQRTGVNTEAFF. CDR3 bases: TGCGCCAGCAGCCAGAGGACAGGGGTGAACACTGAAGCTTTCTTT. The chain uses TRBV4-1 and TRBJ1-1; 9 bases fit TRBD1. Germline V CDR1 and CDR2: MGHRA, YSYEKL. V was pared by 3 bases and J by 0 bases, with 2 bases of the junction left unmatched. The CDR3 length is 15 residues.

The chain carries TRBV29-1 and TRBJ2-3, with D perhaps matching TRBD2 (6 bases). V shed 3 bases and J shed 5 bases, with 15 bases lying between them. CDR3 size: 14 residues. Germline CDR1 and CDR2: SQVTM and ANQGSEA. Here the CDR3 reads CSVDRLERKDTQYF. CDR3 DNA sequence: TGCAGCGTTGATAGACTAGAGAGGAAAGATACGCAGTATTTT.

V is TRBV4-3 and J is TRBJ2-1; tentatively, D is TRBD2 (6 bases). Between the trimmed V and J ends, which lost 4 bases and 1 base, there was a span of 11 bases. The CDR3 is 15 amino acids. Germline V gives CDR1 LGHNA, CDR2 YSLEER. CDR3 residues: CASSRTSNSYNEQFF. CDR3 sequence (DNA): TGCGCCAGCAGCCGCACTAGCAATTCCTACAATGAGCAGTTCTTC.

The chain has TRBV7-8 and TRBJ1-2; 10 bases agree with TRBD1. CDR3 length: 15 residues. The V gene's germline CDR1 is SGHVS and CDR2 FQNEAQ. V lost 2 bases, J lost 3 bases, and 3 bases stayed unmatched. The DNA of the CDR3 is TGTGCCAGCAGCTTACGGGACAGGGGCGACTATGGCTACACCTTC. Translating gives CASSLRDRGDYGYTF.

The chain combines TRBV9 with TRBJ2-4; possibly TRBD2 for D (6 bases). V was trimmed by 0 bases and J by 0 bases, leaving 22 bases between them. This CDR3 is 20 amino acids long. CDR1 is SGDLS and CDR2 is YYNGEE in the germline V gene. In nucleotides, the CDR3 is TGTGCCAGCAGCGTAGCGGTTCTCACCCGGGGGAGCTTAGCCAAAAACATTCAGTACTTC. It specifies CASSVAVLTRGSLAKNIQYF.

The rearrangement links TRBV19 to TRBJ1-5; weak D call: TRBD1 (6 bases). This CDR3 spans 17 amino acids. V gave up 1 base and J gave up 0 bases, with 13 bases separating them. CDR1 is LNHDA, CDR2 SQIVND, per germline (reference sequence). This CDR3 reads CASSIVGRGYSNQPQHF. The CDR3 DNA follows: TGTGCCAGTAGTATAGTGGGCAGGGGTTATAGCAATCAGCCCCAGCATTTT.

The table lists this clone with a few counts. J is TRBJ1-6 and V is TRBV28; TRBD1 agrees at 7 bases. Germline CDR1 MDHEN, CDR2 SYDVKM. Trimming took 0 bases from V and 4 from J; bases not matched to a gene: 6. The CDR3 is made up of 17 amino acids. CDR3 sequence reads: CASSLCLPGQYNSPLHF. The CDR3 DNA sequence: TGTGCCAGCAGTTTATGCTTACCGGGACAGTATAATTCACCCCTCCACTTT.

V and J are TRBV19 and TRBJ2-1; D is unclear. CDR1 and CDR2 from the germline V gene are LNHDA and SQIVND (reference sequence). The CDR3 runs 15 residues. Between the trimmed V and J ends, which lost 3 bases and 3 bases, there was a span of 12 bases. The CDR3 DNA sequence: TGTGCCAGTAGTATTTCACCCACTCGCTACAATGAGCAGTTCTTC. This codes for CASSISPTRYNEQFF. Full variable domain (outside the CDR3, taken from reference TRBV19 and TRBJ2-1): DGGITQSPKYLFRKEGQNVTLSCEQNLNHDAMYWYRQDPGQGLRLIYYSQIVNDFQKGDIAEGYSVSREKKESFPLTVTSAQKNPTAFYLCASSISPTRYNEQFFGPGTRLTVL.

The V gene is TRBV5-1, the J gene TRBJ2-3; possible D gene TRBD2, 5 bases. From germline, CDR1 is SGHRS and CDR2 YFSETQ. This CDR3 is 15 amino acids long. Trimming took off 1 base at V and 0 bases at J, with 9 bases between the two ends. In DNA form, the CDR3 reads TGCGCCAGCAGCTTGAGCAGGACTAGCACAGATACGCAGTATTTT. This encodes CASSLSRTSTDTQYF.

This clone was detected once. The rearrangement joins TRBV6-6 to TRBJ1-1; 10 nucleotides agree with TRBD1. V dropped 2 bases and J dropped 4; count of bases not matched to a gene: 4. CDR1 is MNHNY and CDR2 is SVGAGI in the germline V gene (reference sequence). The CDR3 runs to 15 residues. The CDR3 DNA sequence: TGTGCCAGCAGTTACAGACAGGGGGCGCGCACTGAAGCTTTCTTT. It yields the protein CASSYRQGARTEAFF.

The chain has TRBV7-2 and TRBJ1-6; no firm D call. This CDR3 has 18 amino acids. Germline V gene sequence: CDR1 SGHTA, CDR2 FQGNSA. The V end was cut by 1 base, the J end by 5 bases, with 18 bases between. CDR3 nucleotides: TGTGCCAGCAGCTTAGAGGATGGTATTCACTATCATAATTCACCCCTCCACTTT. It yields the protein CASSLEDGIHYHNSPLHF. The full variable domain, its missing parts supplied by reference TRBV7-2 and TRBJ1-6, is GAGVSQSPSNKVTEKGKDVELRCDPISGHTALYWYRQSLGQGLEFLIYFQGNSAPDKSGLPSDRFSAERTGGSVSTLTIQRTQQEDSAVYLCASSLEDGIHYHNSPLHFGNGTRLTVT.

The V and J genes are TRBV10-3 and TRBJ1-2, with 9 positions matching TRBD1. Unmatched junction bases numbered 26, after V lost 8 bases and J lost 4 bases. The CDR3 consists of 20 residues. CDR1 ENHRY and CDR2 SYGVKD come from the germline V gene. The CDR3 is CAIVGVRNTGQGDWSYGYTF. Written as DNA, the CDR3 is TGTGCCATCGTTGGAGTACGGAACACGGGACAGGGTGATTGGTCCTATGGCTACACCTTC.

Only one count was recorded for this clone. V is TRBV5-6 and J is TRBJ1-2, with D perhaps TRBD1 (5 bases). CDR3 length: 19 residues. Germline lookup yields CDR1 SGHDT and CDR2 YYEEEE. The V end was cut by 1 base, the J end by 7 bases, with 29 bases between. DNA for the CDR3: TGTGCCAGCAGCTTGTACCCAGCCCACACCCTACAGGTCTATTGTGGCTACACCTTC. Encoded protein: CASSLYPAHTLQVYCGYTF.

The chain links TRBV14 to TRBJ1-4, with 8 bases fitting TRBD1. V gave up 3 bases and J gave up 4 bases; unmatched junction bases: 13. Germline CDR1 and CDR2: SGHDN and FVKESK. The CDR3 is made up of 18 amino acids. The CDR3 nucleotides read TGTGCCAGCAGCCACAGACTATACCGACAGGGGAATAATGAAAAACTGTTTTTT. This translates into CASSHRLYRQGNNEKLFF.

The chain uses TRBV7-2 and TRBJ2-7; D not resolved. The CDR3 is made up of 15 amino acids. V was pared by 0 bases and J by 0 bases, with 9 bases between. Germline V gene lookup returns CDR1 SGHTA and CDR2 FQGNSA. The CDR3 sequence: CASSLASLSSYEQYF. CDR3 nucleotides: TGTGCCAGCAGCTTAGCCTCCCTGAGCTCCTACGAGCAGTACTTC.

The chain employs TRBV5-4 and TRBJ2-3; 15 bases are shared with TRBD2. The germline V gene encodes CDR1 SGHNT and CDR2 YYREEE (reference sequence). The trim removed 10 bases at V and 2 bases at J, leaving 2 bases unmatched. This CDR3 region has 14 residues. The CDR3 loop reads CARTSGGDTDTQYF. The CDR3 region has the DNA TGTGCCCGGACTAGCGGGGGGGACACAGATACGCAGTATTTT.

The V gene is TRBV9, the J gene TRBJ1-1; D perhaps matches TRBD1 (5 bases). V was shortened by 7 bases and J by 7 bases, with 17 bases between the two germline ends. CDR3 size: 13 residues. Per germline, CDR1 SGDLS and CDR2 YYNGEE. The CDR3 DNA follows: TGTGCCAGCTCGGACACGATGAAGGGTGAAGCTTTCTTT. It codes for CASSDTMKGEAFF. The full variable domain, completed using reference TRBV9 and TRBJ1-1, is DSGVTQTPKHLITATGQRVTLRCSPRSGDLSVYWYQQSLDQGLQFLIQYYNGEERAKGNILERFSAQQFPDLHSELNLSSLELGDSALYFCASSDTMKGEAFFGQGTRLTVV.

This chain joins TRBV28 and TRBJ1-4; TRBD1 matches at 7 bases. The germline V gene has CDR1 MDHEN and CDR2 SYDVKM. Unmatched junction bases numbered 2, after V lost 1 base and J lost 0 bases. The CDR3 runs to 16 residues. CDR3 in DNA: TGTGCCAGCAGTTTATTTACAGGGGCAACTAATGAAAAACTGTTTTTT. It translates to CASSLFTGATNEKLFF.

This clone was counted only a few times. The chain recombines TRBV28 with TRBJ1-6, with D tentatively TRBD1 (6 bases). In germline, CDR1 is MDHEN, CDR2 SYDVKM. V was cut by 7 bases and J by 7 bases, with 20 bases left in between. The CDR3 runs to 16 residues. The CDR3 sequence is CASTPEGGARNSPLHF. CDR3 bases: TGTGCCAGCACTCCCGAGGGGGGGGCCCGGAATTCACCCCTCCACTTT. The complete variable domain, with remaining parts taken from reference TRBV28 and TRBJ1-6, reads DVKVTQSSRYLVKRTGEKVFLECVQDMDHENMFWYRQDPGLGLRLIYFSYDVKMKEKGDIPEGYSVSREKKERFSLILESASTNQTSMYLCASTPEGGARNSPLHFGNGTRLTVT.

The chain combines TRBV5-3 with TRBJ1-2; 8 nucleotides agree with TRBD1. TRBV5-3 is treated as an ORF (open reading frame) with a function not yet certain. There are 15 residues in the CDR3. J gave up 2 bases and V 9 bases, and 12 bases lay outside the gene matches. The CDR3 DNA reads TGTGCCAAGTGGACAGGGAAGTTTGTCAACTATGGCTACACCTTC. It yields the protein CAKWTGKFVNYGYTF.

This clone was counted only a few times. The chain links TRBV6-6 to TRBJ2-1; 7 nucleotides line up with TRBD1. The length of the CDR3 is 15 residues. From germline, CDR1 is MNHNY and CDR2 SVGAGI (reference sequence). With V trimmed by 6 bases and J by 0 bases, 5 bases remained unmatched. This chain's CDR3 is CASRGAGGSYNEQFF. CDR3 bases: TGTGCCAGCAGGGGAGCAGGGGGCTCCTACAATGAGCAGTTCTTC.